The clone carrying this T cell receptor (beta chain) has just a few counts. Original processing methods: Reference gene primer amplification gave nucleated cell count estimates. Profiling relied on immunoSEQ multiplex PCR, and the TCRdb table lists in-frame clones only, not all of them. V, J and clone size were drawn from that table, and D and trimming were deduced from the DNA. The profile shows 95,000 or so clones, less than 85% of them singletons. The data stem from a study of blood T cell repertoires in COVID-19. About the research overall: The study drew acute and convalescent COVID-19 samples from the United States, Italy and Spain. T cells, B-cell-depleted T cells, or PBMCs provided the cDNA or gDNA that served as material.

This CDR3 has 13 residues. V was cut by 1 base and J by 2 bases, with 6 bases left in between. Germline V CDR1 and CDR2: GTSNPN, SVGIG (reference sequence). The J gene is TRBJ1-5, the V gene TRBV30; D is ambiguous. This clonotype was obtained from a woman older than 75 with active or convalescent COVID-19. Sequenced material: peripheral blood. The CDR3, as DNA: TGTGCCTGGAGTGGACATGGCAATCAGCCCCAGCATTTT. Protein product: CAWSGHGNQPQHF.